Sequencing of this TCR beta chain was carried out in a study of cytomegalovirus exposure and HLA in healthy donors. With 2 bases removed from V and 1 base from J, the gap between germline ends came to 6 bases. CDR3 length: 13 residues. The germline V gene has CDR1 MNHEY and CDR2 SMNVEV (reference sequence). General study points: Researchers reported in a later analysis that a missense DCLRE1C variant was tied to TCR beta V- and J-gene trimming.

This PCR relied on a set of 60 Vbeta primers and 13 Jbeta primers. Measured with immunoSEQ multiplex PCR; TCRdb has only the in-frame clones, and not every one. The sample shows 150,000 to 200,000 clones, 80% to 85% of them seen only once. This clone occurred once. Its antigen is undetermined. Sequenced material: PBMCs. The rearrangement uses TRBV27 and TRBJ2-7, with D perhaps TRBD1 (5 bases). This clonotype was sampled from a woman between 18 and 29 years old in good health and CMV-seronegative. CDR3 in amino acids: CASSLQGSYEQYF. In DNA form, the CDR3 reads TGTGCCAGCAGTTTACAGGGATCCTACGAGCAGTACTTC.